The T cell receptor beta chain described here comes from a study of response to subunit inactivated influenza vaccine. Study conclusions and caveats: The authors suggested that few new T cells are recruited per seasonal influenza vaccination.

Each CDR3 protein is one row after TCRdb ran MiXCR on the RT-PCR reads. This table has approximately 700,000 distinct CDR3 sequences, approximately 14% appearing once. The ends were cut back, 3 bases at V and 6 bases at J, with 12 bases in the middle. Per the germline V gene, CDR1 is SNHLY and CDR2 is FYNNEI. CDR3 length equals 14 residues. Notes on this clonotype: What it binds is not known.

Sequencing was performed on PBMCs from blood, taken roughly 15 days before vaccination. The receptor was derived from a man over 45 who received an inactivated influenza vaccine. The rearrangement uses TRBV2 and TRBJ2-1; no clear D gene. CDR3 in amino acids: CASSDSRNRNEQFF. The CDR3 region has the DNA TGTGCCAGCAGTGACAGTCGGAACCGCAATGAGCAGTTCTTC.